The 17 T cell receptor beta chains below were found in one sample sequenced in a study of blood T cell repertoires in COVID-19. Data came from immunoSEQ multiplex PCR; TCRdb stores just in-frame clones and leaves some out. Among 650,000 to 800,000 clones, about nine tenths were seen once, and the ten largest hold about 0.26%. Sequencing was performed on peripheral blood. The receptor source for this set is a woman younger than 35 with acute or convalescent COVID-19.

This chain uses TRBV12-2 with TRBJ2-1; TRBD2 reflects the table's D call only, with no check against the DNA. TRBV12-2 is marked as a pseudogene. The CDR3 is 12 amino acids. The CDR3 protein is CASRFIRTQQFF. Here the CDR3 DNA reads TGTGCAAGTCGCTTTATTAGGACTCAGCAGTTCTTC.

The chain uses TRBV6-5 and TRBJ2-7; 10 nucleotides align to TRBD1. CDR1 MNHEY and CDR2 SVGAGI come from the germline V gene. This CDR3 has 15 residues. V shed 7 bases and J 0 bases; nucleotides not matched to a gene: 6. CDR3 nucleotides: TGTGCCAGCACCCCACGGACAGGGGGCTCCTACGAGCAGTACTTC. Translation: CASTPRTGGSYEQYF.

V and J are TRBV10-2 and TRBJ1-2; 10 bases line up with TRBD1. J was trimmed by 6 bases and V by 6 bases; bases with no gene match: 10. In germline, CDR1 is WSHSY, CDR2 SAAADI. The CDR3 has 15 amino acids. The DNA for the CDR3 is TGCGCCAGCAGGGGCCCGGACAGGGGGTTAGATGGCTACACCTTC. Protein product: CASRGPDRGLDGYTF.

The chain recombines TRBV7-3 with TRBJ1-2; tentatively, D is TRBD1 (5 bases). Between the trimmed V and J ends, which lost 1 base and 0 bases, there was a span of 18 bases. The germline V gene has CDR1 SGHTA and CDR2 FQGTGA. The CDR3 extends over 18 amino acids. The CDR3 sequence: CASSLSGMTGEANYGYTF. CDR3 in DNA: TGTGCCAGCAGCTTAAGTGGGATGACGGGGGAAGCTAACTATGGCTACACCTTC.

In its sample, this clone was seen once. Within the sample, other DNA sequences also encode this same CDR3. The chain joins TRBV4-1 to TRBJ1-2, with D tentatively TRBD1 (5 bases). Germline V gene sequence: CDR1 MGHRA, CDR2 YSYEKL. Trimming shortened V by 1 base and J by 5 bases, and 11 bases separated the two germline ends. This CDR3 has 14 residues. The CDR3 nucleotides are TGCGCCAGCAGCCAAGGGCGCGGGGCTTATGGCTACACCTTC. Its translation: CASSQGRGAYGYTF.

This rearrangement joins TRBV5-1 to TRBJ1-1; D is uncertain. Germline CDR1 SGHRS, CDR2 YFSETQ. Trimming took 4 bases from V and 1 from J, leaving 14 bases between them. This CDR3 is built from 15 residues. The CDR3 bases are TGCGCCAGCAGCCCCCGTTCAGGCCCGAACACTGAAGCTTTCTTT. Translated: CASSPRSGPNTEAFF.

The chain employs TRBV7-9 and TRBJ1-1; no clear D gene. Germline values: CDR1 SEHNR, CDR2 FQNEAQ (reference sequence). The CDR3 is 16 residues long. The V end lost 1 base, the J end lost 1 base, and 13 bases lay between the germline ends. The CDR3 bases are TGTGCCAGCAGCTTAGGGGTAGCAGACGGGAACACTGAAGCTTTCTTT. Its protein product is CASSLGVADGNTEAFF.

The V call is TRBV4-3, the J call TRBJ1-6, with 8 bases fitting TRBD1. CDR3 length: 15 residues. The ends lost 2 bases at V and 9 bases at J; junction bases unmatched: 6. Germline loops: CDR1 LGHNA, CDR2 YSLEER. CDR3 sequence: CASSQLNRGSSPLHF. The CDR3 bases are TGCGCCAGCAGCCAACTTAACAGGGGGAGTTCACCCCTCCACTTT.

This rearrangement joins TRBV7-6 to TRBJ2-1; 7 bases map to TRBD1. CDR3 length: 15 amino acids. CDR1 is SGHVS, CDR2 FNYEAQ, per germline. V was clipped by 5 bases and J by 0 bases; unmatched bases: 4. CDR3 DNA sequence: TGTGCCAGCAGCCCCGGGACAGACTCCTACAATGAGCAGTTCTTC. This sequence encodes CASSPGTDSYNEQFF. The full variable domain, in which reference TRBV7-6 and TRBJ2-1 provide the parts outside the CDR3, is GAGVSQSPRYKVTKRGQDVALRCDPISGHVSLYWYRQALGQGPEFLTYFNYEAQQDKSGLPNDRFSAERPEGSISTLTIQRTEQRDSAMYRCASSPGTDSYNEQFFGPGTRLTVL.

This chain uses TRBV27 with TRBJ1-4; 7 bases map to TRBD1. V trimming: 6 bases; J trimming: 10 bases; junction bases outside the gene matches: 11. Germline assignment: CDR1 MNHEY and CDR2 SMNVEV (reference sequence). The CDR3 length is 14 residues. CDR3 DNA: TGTGCCAGCAGCATAGGGACAGCCGCTGGAAAACTGTTTTTT. Protein product: CASSIGTAAGKLFF. The full variable domain, in which reference TRBV27 and TRBJ1-4 provide the parts outside the CDR3, is EAQVTQNPRYLITVTGKKLTVTCSQNMNHEYMSWYRQDPGLGLRQIYYSMNVEVTDKGDVPEGYKVSRKEKRNFPLILESPSPNQTSLYFCASSIGTAAGKLFFGSGTQLSVL.

The chain links TRBV7-8 to TRBJ1-6; weak D call: TRBD1 (6 bases). Germline CDR1 reads SGHVS; CDR2 reads FQNEAQ. Trimming cost V 2 bases and J 7 bases, with 15 bases left between them. This CDR3 region has 16 residues. CDR3 sequence (DNA): TGTGCCAGCAGCTTATTTCTAGACAGGCGCAATTCACCCCTCCACTTT. Protein sequence: CASSLFLDRRNSPLHF.

In this sample, this clone turned up a few times. The chain carries TRBV9 and TRBJ1-4; possibly TRBD1 for D (5 bases). There are 13 residues in the CDR3. With 4 bases removed from V and 7 bases from J, the gap between germline ends came to 11 bases. CDR1 SGDLS and CDR2 YYNGEE come from the germline V gene. The chain's CDR3 is CASSPAGGEKLFF. The CDR3 coding sequence is TGTGCCAGCAGCCCTGCCGGGGGTGAAAAACTGTTTTTT.

This chain uses TRBV7-2 with TRBJ2-7; D perhaps matches TRBD2 (5 bases). The CDR3 totals 14 residues. Germline V CDR1 and CDR2: SGHTA, FQGNSA. The ends were cut back, 5 bases at V and 7 bases at J, with 18 bases in the middle. CDR3 DNA sequence: TGTGCCAGCAGCCAACTTACCATAGGCGGGGAGCAGTACTTC. It specifies CASSQLTIGGEQYF.

The V call is TRBV7-7, the J call TRBJ1-3; no clear D. V lost 5 bases to trimming and J lost 11 bases, with 16 bases between them. CDR1 and CDR2 (germline): SSHAT, FNYEAQ (reference sequence). CDR3 length: 13 residues. This CDR3 is CASSQSFGAAIYF. As DNA, the CDR3 is TGTGCCAGCAGCCAATCCTTCGGAGCGGCCATATATTTT.

The V call is TRBV5-4, the J call TRBJ2-3; D perhaps matches TRBD2 (6 bases). The length of the CDR3 is 13 residues. V was pared by 5 bases and J by 2 bases, with 9 bases between. Germline V CDR1 and CDR2: SGHNT, YYREEE (reference sequence). In nucleotides, the CDR3 is TGTGCCAGCAGTGGGACTCACACAGATACGCAGTATTTT. Its protein is CASSGTHTDTQYF.

The chain employs TRBV28 and TRBJ1-1, with D perhaps TRBD1 (6 bases). The V and J ends lost 3 bases and 0 bases respectively, with 8 bases between them. This CDR3 contains 14 residues. Looked up from germline, CDR1 is MDHEN and CDR2 is SYDVKM. CDR3: CASSLQGMNTEAFF. The CDR3 nucleotides are TGTGCCAGCAGTTTGCAGGGGATGAACACTGAAGCTTTCTTT.

The chain uses TRBV7-2 and TRBJ1-1; TRBD1 agrees at 8 bases. This CDR3 has 15 amino acids. Germline values: CDR1 SGHTA, CDR2 FQGNSA. Trimming at V came to 5 bases and at J to 5 bases, leaving 10 bases not matched to a gene. The CDR3 here is CASSPITGGWTEAFF. CDR3 bases: TGTGCCAGCAGCCCCATAACAGGGGGATGGACTGAAGCTTTCTTT.